This entry lists 30 T cell receptor beta chains sequenced from one sample in a study of T cell changes during pregnancy in multiple sclerosis. Profiled with immunoSEQ multiplex PCR; TCRdb holds only in-frame clones, not every one. This table has tens of thousands of clones, more than 90% appearing once. Sequenced material: peripheral blood, taken after pregnancy. Receptors were obtained from a female donor in good health, enrolled as a control in a pregnancy study.

The rearrangement joins TRBV28 to TRBJ2-7; 10 bases align to TRBD1. V trimming: 10 bases; J trimming: 1 base; junction bases outside the gene matches: 7. Looked up from germline, CDR1 is MDHEN and CDR2 is SYDVKM. The CDR3 has 14 amino acids. CDR3 loop: CAILRDRGSYEQYF. CDR3 nucleotides: TGTGCCATCCTAAGGGACAGGGGTTCCTACGAGCAGTACTTC.

The chain recombines TRBV29-1 with TRBJ2-7, with D possibly being TRBD2 (6 bases). CDR1 and CDR2 (germline): SQVTM, ANQGSEA. CDR3 length equals 12 residues. Between the trimmed V and J ends, which lost 7 bases and 1 base, there was a span of 11 bases. The CDR3 sequence: CSAVGGSYEQYF. CDR3 DNA sequence: TGCAGCGCCGTGGGGGGTTCCTACGAGCAGTACTTC.

This clone was observed a single time. The chain has TRBV7-2 and TRBJ2-3; TRBD2 aligns across 8 bases. The V segment lost 6 bases and the J segment 4 bases; nucleotides outside the gene matches: 9. From germline, CDR1 is SGHTA and CDR2 FQGNSA. CDR3 length: 15 residues. The CDR3 loop reads CASRLQGLVADTQYF. In DNA, the CDR3 is TGTGCCAGCAGGTTACAGGGACTAGTGGCAGATACGCAGTATTTT.

This clone showed up just once. The chain recombines TRBV2 with TRBJ1-1; perhaps TRBD1 as D (6 bases). Germline CDR1 and CDR2: SNHLY and FYNNEI. V lost 5 bases and J lost 5, with 12 bases in between. This CDR3 spans 13 amino acids. The CDR3 loop reads CASSYREMTEAFF. The CDR3 coding sequence is TGTGCCAGCAGTTACAGGGAAATGACTGAAGCTTTCTTT.

This clone appeared once. DNA for the CDR3: TGTGCCATCAGCCCTAGCGGGGGGCCCGGGGAGACCCAGTACTTC. This gives the protein CAISPSGGPGETQYF. The rearrangement uses TRBV10-3 and TRBJ2-5; 11 nucleotides align to TRBD2. J lost 5 bases, V lost 6 bases, and 8 bases had no gene match. The CDR3 sequence is 15 residues long. Germline V gene lookup returns CDR1 ENHRY and CDR2 SYGVKD.

This chain joins TRBV25-1 and TRBJ2-3, with D maybe TRBD1 (6 bases). This CDR3 has 18 amino acids. In germline, CDR1 is MGHDK, CDR2 SYGVNS. V lost 1 base to trimming and J lost 2 bases, with 19 bases between them. The CDR3 here is CASSESPPGDTNTDTQYF. Written as DNA, the CDR3 is TGTGCCAGCAGTGAATCCCCCCCAGGGGATACCAACACAGATACGCAGTATTTT.

V usage is TRBV7-2 and J usage is TRBJ1-2; 9 positions match TRBD1. The CDR3 length is 15 residues. Germline V gene lookup returns CDR1 SGHTA and CDR2 FQGNSA. The J segment lost 4 bases and the V segment lost 3 bases, leaving 6 bases of the junction unmatched. The CDR3 here is CASSFFTGGAYGYTF. The CDR3 nucleotides are TGTGCCAGCAGCTTTTTCACAGGGGGCGCCTATGGCTACACCTTC. The variable domain in full, with the rest retrieved from reference TRBV7-2 and TRBJ1-2, is GAGVSQSPSNKVTEKGKDVELRCDPISGHTALYWYRQSLGQGLEFLIYFQGNSAPDKSGLPSDRFSAERTGGSVSTLTIQRTQQEDSAVYLCASSFFTGGAYGYTFGSGTRLTVV.

The gene calls are TRBV6-5 and TRBJ1-1, with D unresolved. V lost 10 bases and J 2 bases, leaving 14 bases between the germline ends. Germline V gene lookup returns CDR1 MNHEY and CDR2 SVGAGI. CDR3 length: 13 residues. In DNA, the CDR3 is TGTGCCACCCGCCCGACGGGAAACACTGAAGCTTTCTTT. It yields the protein CATRPTGNTEAFF.

The chain is built from TRBV28 and TRBJ1-6; D unclear. CDR3 length: 14 residues. V was cut by 5 bases and J by 2 bases, with 7 bases left in between. Germline V gene data show CDR1 as MDHEN and CDR2 as SYDVKM. The CDR3 DNA reads as TGTGCCAGCAGTCCCCCCGCCTATAATTCACCCCTCCACTTT. It codes for CASSPPAYNSPLHF.

This chain connects TRBV18 to TRBJ2-5; no clear D gene. V was pared by 2 bases and J by 3 bases, with 7 bases between. Per germline, CDR1 KGHSH and CDR2 LQKENI. This CDR3 region has 13 residues. Here the CDR3 DNA reads TGTGCCAGCTCACCATTTCAGGAAGAGACCCAGTACTTC. Translating gives CASSPFQEETQYF.

The chain has TRBV28 and TRBJ2-7; a possible D gene is TRBD1 (6 bases). CDR3 length: 16 residues. Germline values: CDR1 MDHEN, CDR2 SYDVKM. Trimming took 3 bases from V and 0 from J, leaving 15 bases between them. The CDR3 sequence is CASSFPRDTRSYEQYF. The CDR3 DNA is TGTGCCAGCAGTTTCCCCAGGGACACCCGCTCCTACGAGCAGTACTTC.

This chain connects TRBV5-6 to TRBJ1-5; perhaps TRBD1 as D (6 bases). Trimming cost V 2 bases and J 7 bases, with 13 bases left between them. The CDR3 loop spans 14 amino acids. CDR1 and CDR2 (germline): SGHDT, YYEEEE. The CDR3 DNA sequence: TGTGCCAGCAGCTTTTCCGGGAGGGGGCAGCCCCAGCATTTT. Translation: CASSFSGRGQPQHF. The entire variable domain, with the rest obtained from reference TRBV5-6 and TRBJ1-5, is as follows: DAGVTQSPTHLIKTRGQQVTLRCSPKSGHDTVSWYQQALGQGPQFIFQYYEEEERQRGNFPDRFSGHQFPNYSSELNVNALLLGDSALYLCASSFSGRGQPQHFGDGTRLSIL.

The rearrangement uses TRBV5-1 and TRBJ1-5, with D possibly being TRBD1 (5 bases). CDR1 and CDR2 from the germline V gene are SGHRS and YFSETQ. The CDR3 length is 17 residues. Trimming took 0 bases from V and 4 from J, leaving 17 bases between them. In DNA form, the CDR3 reads TGCGCCAGCAGCTTGGTTGAGGGGACTTACAATAATCAGCCCCAGCATTTT. Encoded protein: CASSLVEGTYNNQPQHF.

This chain's CDR3 is CASSLWDRGRVMESYEQYF. CDR3 nucleotide sequence: TGTGCCAGCAGTTTGTGGGACAGGGGGCGCGTGATGGAATCCTACGAGCAGTACTTC. The gene calls are TRBV28 and TRBJ2-7; TRBD1 aligns across 12 bases. V was pared by 3 bases and J by 1 base, with 13 bases of the junction left unmatched. The CDR3 is 19 amino acids. Germline CDR1 and CDR2: MDHEN and SYDVKM.

The chain uses TRBV5-5 and TRBJ1-1; D is unresolved. The CDR3 length is 12 residues. The V end was cut by 1 base, the J end by 4 bases, with 5 bases between. Germline values: CDR1 SGHKS, CDR2 YYEKEE (reference sequence). The chain's CDR3 is CASSLTGTEAFF. The CDR3, as DNA: TGTGCCAGCAGCTTGACGGGCACTGAAGCTTTCTTT.

The gene calls are TRBV13 and TRBJ1-6, with 9 bases identical to TRBD1. The CDR3 consists of 15 residues. The germline V gene encodes CDR1 PRHDT and CDR2 FYEKMQ (reference sequence). J gave up 10 bases and V 6 bases, and 10 bases lay outside the gene matches. CDR3 nucleotides: TGTGCCAGCAGGTTCGAGGACAGGGGAAGATCACCCCTCCACTTT. It codes for CASRFEDRGRSPLHF.

This sequence joins TRBV6-1 and TRBJ1-5; TRBD1 might be the D (5 bases). From germline, CDR1 is MNHNS and CDR2 SASEGT. Trimming took off 1 base at V and 0 bases at J, with 10 bases between the two ends. The CDR3 has 16 residues. The CDR3 spells CASSEGRGFSNQPQHF. DNA of the CDR3: TGTGCCAGCAGTGAAGGTAGGGGCTTTAGCAATCAGCCCCAGCATTTT.

The gene calls are TRBV7-9 and TRBJ2-5; the D gene is possibly TRBD2 (5 bases). This CDR3 contains 14 residues. Germline V CDR1 and CDR2: SEHNR, FQNEAQ (reference sequence). V gave up 5 bases and J gave up 2 bases, with 12 bases separating them. The CDR3 reads CASSLPGVQETQYF. In DNA, the CDR3 is TGTGCCAGCAGCCTACCCGGGGTACAAGAGACCCAGTACTTC.

The chain employs TRBV14 and TRBJ2-2; 7 positions match TRBD1. The V segment lost 4 bases and the J segment 7 bases; nucleotides outside the gene matches: 6. The germline V gene encodes CDR1 SGHDN and CDR2 FVKESK. The CDR3 extends over 14 amino acids. The CDR3 sequence is CASSRDRRIGELFF. CDR3 in DNA: TGTGCCAGCAGCCGGGACAGAAGAATCGGGGAGCTGTTTTTT.

The J gene is TRBJ2-3, the V gene TRBV7-3, with D maybe TRBD2 (6 bases). The CDR3 runs to 13 residues. V lost 2 bases and J lost 5, with 8 bases in between. Germline V gene sequence: CDR1 SGHTA, CDR2 FQGTGA. In nucleotides, the CDR3 is TGTGCCAGCAGCTTAGGGCGGGGAGATACGCAGTATTTT. Amino acid sequence: CASSLGRGDTQYF.

The genes are TRBV7-2 and TRBJ2-7, with D perhaps TRBD2 (6 bases). The germline V and J ends were trimmed by 1 base and 0 bases, with 10 bases remaining between them. Germline loops: CDR1 SGHTA, CDR2 FQGNSA. The CDR3 covers 15 residues. The CDR3 is CASSLDGGSSYEQYF. The DNA of the CDR3 is TGTGCCAGCAGCTTAGATGGGGGGAGCTCCTACGAGCAGTACTTC.

This chain joins TRBV6-6 and TRBJ2-3; no reliable D call. Germline V gives CDR1 MNHNY, CDR2 SVGAGI (reference sequence). The V end was cut by 8 bases, the J end by 0 bases, with 12 bases between. The CDR3 runs 14 residues. For the CDR3, the DNA is TGTGCCAGCGGTAGATTTGAAAGCACAGATACGCAGTATTTT. This codes for CASGRFESTDTQYF.

The V gene is TRBV27, the J gene TRBJ2-3; unclear D gene. The germline V and J ends were trimmed by 3 bases and 2 bases, with 6 bases remaining between them. The CDR3 extends over 13 amino acids. The germline gives CDR1 MNHEY, CDR2 SMNVEV (reference sequence). The CDR3 reads CASSFVFTDTQYF. DNA for the CDR3: TGTGCCAGCAGTTTTGTATTCACAGATACGCAGTATTTT.

V usage is TRBV5-5 and J usage is TRBJ2-2, with 7 positions matching TRBD2. V gave up 0 bases and J gave up 5 bases; unmatched junction bases: 4. Per the germline V gene, CDR1 is SGHKS and CDR2 is YYEKEE (reference sequence). This CDR3 contains 15 residues. As DNA, the CDR3 is TGTGCCAGCAGCTTGGACGGGGGGTGGACCGGGGAGCTGTTTTTT. It is translated as CASSLDGGWTGELFF. Drawing the rest from reference TRBV5-5 and TRBJ2-2, the complete variable domain is DAGVTQSPTHLIKTRGQQVTLRCSPISGHKSVSWYQQVLGQGPQFIFQYYEKEERGRGNFPDRFSARQFPNYSSELNVNALLLGDSALYLCASSLDGGWTGELFFGEGSRLTVL.

The chain uses TRBV7-2 and TRBJ2-2, with D perhaps matching TRBD1 (5 bases). The CDR3 loop spans 15 amino acids. The germline gives CDR1 SGHTA, CDR2 FQGNSA. Trimming cost V 0 bases and J 7 bases, with 12 bases left between them. The CDR3 DNA follows: TGTGCCAGCAGCTTAGCGCAGGGAACAGGCGGGGAGCTGTTTTTT. Translated, it gives CASSLAQGTGGELFF. Using reference TRBV7-2 and TRBJ2-2 for the parts outside the CDR3, the full variable domain is GAGVSQSPSNKVTEKGKDVELRCDPISGHTALYWYRQSLGQGLEFLIYFQGNSAPDKSGLPSDRFSAERTGGSVSTLTIQRTQQEDSAVYLCASSLAQGTGGELFFGEGSRLTVL.

This clone was seen a single time. CDR3 region: CASSKGEGGTNEKLFF. The CDR3 bases are TGTGCCAGTAGTAAGGGGGAAGGAGGCACTAATGAAAAACTGTTTTTT. The chain is built from TRBV19 and TRBJ1-4, with TRBD1 as a possible D gene (6 bases). Looked up from germline, CDR1 is LNHDA and CDR2 is SQIVND (reference sequence). This CDR3 spans 16 amino acids. Between the trimmed V and J ends, which lost 4 bases and 2 bases, there was a span of 14 bases. The entire variable domain, with the rest obtained from reference TRBV19 and TRBJ1-4, is as follows: DGGITQSPKYLFRKEGQNVTLSCEQNLNHDAMYWYRQDPGQGLRLIYYSQIVNDFQKGDIAEGYSVSREKKESFPLTVTSAQKNPTAFYLCASSKGEGGTNEKLFFGSGTQLSVL.

This sequence joins TRBV25-1 and TRBJ2-2, with 9 bases identical to TRBD2. Germline values: CDR1 MGHDK, CDR2 SYGVNS. The CDR3 spans 16 residues. Trimming at V came to 4 bases and at J to 0 bases, leaving 3 bases not matched to a gene. The CDR3 DNA is TGTGCCAGCAGTGGCCTAGCGGGAACGAACACCGGGGAGCTGTTTTTT. It is translated as CASSGLAGTNTGELFF.

The chain is built from TRBV21-1 and TRBJ1-2; the table assigns TRBD1, which was not confirmed against the DNA. TRBV21-1 is classified as a pseudogene. The CDR3 loop spans 16 amino acids. The CDR3 DNA is TGTGCCAGCATCCTGTGGGGACAGGGCCGCCTGAGGGGCTACACCTTC. It codes for CASILWGQGRLRGYTF.

This clone was observed a single time. The V call is TRBV27, the J call TRBJ1-4; 8 positions agree with TRBD1. Germline CDR1 MNHEY, CDR2 SMNVEV (reference sequence). V gave up 5 bases and J gave up 2 bases; unmatched junction bases: 4. This CDR3 region has 15 residues. The CDR3 DNA reads TGTGCCAGCAGTACGCGGACAGGGACTAATGAAAAACTGTTTTTT. Translated: CASSTRTGTNEKLFF. Full variable domain (missing parts from reference TRBV27 and TRBJ1-4): EAQVTQNPRYLITVTGKKLTVTCSQNMNHEYMSWYRQDPGLGLRQIYYSMNVEVTDKGDVPEGYKVSRKEKRNFPLILESPSPNQTSLYFCASSTRTGTNEKLFFGSGTQLSVL.

This chain links TRBV7-3 with TRBJ2-7; D is perhaps TRBD1 (5 bases). The V end was cut by 5 bases, the J end by 6 bases, with 14 bases between. The germline V gene has CDR1 SGHTA and CDR2 FQGTGA. This CDR3 spans 13 amino acids. CDR3 sequence reads: CASSRGANLEQYF. CDR3 DNA: TGTGCCAGCAGCCGTGGGGCCAACCTCGAGCAGTACTTC. The full variable domain, completed using reference TRBV7-3 and TRBJ2-7, is GAGVSQTPSNKVTEKGKYVELRCDPISGHTALYWYRQSLGQGPEFLIYFQGTGAADDSGLPNDRFFAVRPEGSVSTLKIQRTERGDSAVYLCASSRGANLEQYFGPGTRLTVT.